The T cell receptor beta chain under discussion was sequenced for a study of response to subunit inactivated influenza vaccine. Concerning this clonotype itself: Its matching antigen is unknown.

CDR1 is SGHKS, CDR2 YYEKEE, per germline (reference sequence). V shed 4 bases, J shed 0 bases, and the junction held 3 bases outside the gene matches. This CDR3 has 15 amino acids. Findings and caveats of the study: Seasonal influenza vaccination, on each occasion, was suggested by the authors to recruit few new T cells.

A single record per CDR3 protein comes from TCRdb applying MiXCR to the RT-PCR reads. Altogether 500,000 to 600,000 distinct CDR3 sequences are present, about 11% being singletons, with the ten largest covering 10%. The sequencing here drew on PBMCs from blood, taken on the day of vaccination. The sequence was obtained from a man aged 45-65 years who received an inactivated influenza vaccine. The chain uses TRBV5-5 and TRBJ2-3; 9 bases line up with TRBD1. CDR3 nucleotide sequence: TGTGCCAGCAGCCCCGGGACAGGGAGCACAGATACGCAGTATTTT. Translated, it gives CASSPGTGSTDTQYF.